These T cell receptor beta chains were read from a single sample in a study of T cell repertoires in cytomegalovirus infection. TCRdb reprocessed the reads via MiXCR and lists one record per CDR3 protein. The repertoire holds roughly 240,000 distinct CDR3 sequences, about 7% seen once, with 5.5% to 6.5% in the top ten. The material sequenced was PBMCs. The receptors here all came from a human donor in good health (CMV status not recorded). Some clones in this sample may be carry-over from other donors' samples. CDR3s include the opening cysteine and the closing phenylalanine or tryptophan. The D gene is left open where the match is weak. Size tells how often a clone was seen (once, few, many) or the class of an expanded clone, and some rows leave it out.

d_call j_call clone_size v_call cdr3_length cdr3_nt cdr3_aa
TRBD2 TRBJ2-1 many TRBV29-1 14 TGCAGCGTTGGAAGGACTAGCGGGGGTGATAAACAGTTCTTC CSVGRTSGGDKQFF
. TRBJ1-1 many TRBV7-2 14 TGTGCCAGCAGCTTAGATAGGGGGGACACTGAAGCTTTCTTT CASSLDRGDTEAFF
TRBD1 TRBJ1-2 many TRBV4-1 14 TGCGCCAGCAGCCGGGACAGGCTGGACCTGAGCTACACCTTC CASSRDRLDLSYTF
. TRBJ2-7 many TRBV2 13 TGTGCCAGCGTCCAAACAGGGACCTACGAGCAGTACTTC CASVQTGTYEQYF
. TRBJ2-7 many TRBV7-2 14 TGTGCCAGCAGCCTCAGGACGGGGTCCTACGAGCAGTACTTC CASSLRTGSYEQYF
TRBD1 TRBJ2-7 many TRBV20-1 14 TGCAGTGCTTGGGCCGGGACAGGCTCCTACGAGCAGTACTTC CSAWAGTGSYEQYF
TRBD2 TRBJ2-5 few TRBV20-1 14 TGCAGTGCTGGGGAGGGACTAGCACGCGAGACCCAGTACTTC CSAGEGLARETQYF
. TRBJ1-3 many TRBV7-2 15 TGTGCCAGCAGTCCTGTCGGGGGTTCTGGAAACACCATATATTTT CASSPVGGSGNTIYF
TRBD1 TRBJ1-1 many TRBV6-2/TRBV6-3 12 TGTGCCAGCAGTTGGGGACAGCCTGAAGCTTTCTTT CASSWGQPEAFF
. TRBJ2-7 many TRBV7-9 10 TGTGCCAGCAGCGCGGTAGCCGAGCACTTC CASSAVAEHF
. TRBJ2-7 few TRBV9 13 TGTGCCAGCAGCGTAGGGCCGACCTACGAGCAGTACTTC CASSVGPTYEQYF
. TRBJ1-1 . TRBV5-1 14 TGCGCCAGCACCGAAGGGGGTTCCAACACTGAAGCTTTCTTT CASTEGGSNTEAFF
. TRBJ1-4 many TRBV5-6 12 TGTGCCAGCAGGCGGACCGGAGGAACACTGTTTTTT CASRRTGGTLFF
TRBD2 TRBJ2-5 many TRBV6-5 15 TGTGCCAGCAAACGTAGCGGGGGGTTGAAAGAGACCCAGTACTTC CASKRSGGLKETQYF
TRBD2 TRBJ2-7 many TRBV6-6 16 TGTGCCAGCAGTTACTCGTGGCGGGGGAGCTCCTACGAGCAGTACTTC CASSYSWRGSSYEQYF
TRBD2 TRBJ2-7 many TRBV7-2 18 TGTGCCAGCAGCTTAACACTGGGGCGGGGGGCCAACTCCTACGAGCAGTACTTC CASSLTLGRGANSYEQYF
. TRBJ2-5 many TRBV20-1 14 TGCAGTGCTGAGTCACGGGGGAACTCCAGGACCCAGTACTTC CSAESRGNSRTQYF
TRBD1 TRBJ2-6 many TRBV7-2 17 TGTGCCAGCAGCCCCCGGGACAGGGGCTCTGGGGCCAACGTCCTGACTTTC CASSPRDRGSGANVLTF